The sequence of this T cell receptor beta chain was determined in a study of blood T cell repertoires in COVID-19. Study overall: The United States, Italy and Spain supplied acute and convalescent COVID-19 samples.

The length of the CDR3 is 13 residues. The V gene end was trimmed by 7 bases and the J gene end by 8 bases; junction bases not matched to a gene: 8. Germline loops: CDR1 SGHAT, CDR2 FQNNGV. Only in-frame clones appear in the TCRdb table, and some are missing; sequencing was by immunoSEQ multiplex PCR. The data hold some 120,000 clones, with roughly 69% observed a single time. This TCR came from a woman in her 70s with acute or convalescent COVID-19. The V call is TRBV11-2, the J call TRBJ1-3, with TRBD1 matching 7 bases. The sample was peripheral blood. CDR3 in DNA: TGTGCCAGCACCCCGACAGGGACGGACACCATATATTTT. This translates into CASTPTGTDTIYF.